This entry lists 28 T cell receptor beta chains sequenced from one sample in a study of T-cell reconstitution after alpha-beta-depleted transplantation in children. TCRbeta library construction was performed incorporating unique molecular identifiers. TCRdb called the PCR reads again in MiXCR, with one record for every CDR3 protein. The profile covers hundreds of thousands of distinct CDR3 sequences, with over 9.5% appearing a single time and roughly 4% taken by the ten largest. This material consisted of PBMCs from the stem cell graft donor, taken from the stem cell graft. These receptor sequences come from a human donor who donated a stem cell graft to a child with acute myeloid leukemia.

This clonotype came up many times. The chain is built from TRBV4-2 and TRBJ2-7; 12 bases are a match to TRBD2. V lost 4 bases and J lost 2; bases outside the gene matches: 9. CDR1 is LGHNA and CDR2 is YNFKEQ in the germline V gene. The CDR3 is 17 residues long. The chain's CDR3 is CASSRTSSGRAPYEQYF. In DNA form, the CDR3 reads TGTGCCAGCAGCCGCACCTCTAGCGGGAGGGCCCCCTACGAGCAGTACTTC.

This rearrangement joins TRBV27 to TRBJ1-5; 7 bases fit TRBD1. V lost 7 bases to trimming and J lost 4 bases; unmatched junction nucleotides: 13. The CDR3 consists of 16 residues. Germline CDR1 reads MNHEY; CDR2 reads SMNVEV (reference sequence). This CDR3 is CASKRRGRYMNQPQHF. CDR3 bases: TGTGCCAGCAAACGGAGGGGGCGATACATGAATCAGCCCCAGCATTTT.

Note on this clonotype: A read error may be the cause here, since a much bigger clone is one base away. The CDR3 does not close with the conserved phenylalanine or tryptophan, likely indicating a read error. This chain uses TRBV20-1 with TRBJ1-5; 8 nucleotides match TRBD1. Germline CDR1 DFQATT, CDR2 SNEGSKA (reference sequence). The CDR3 sequence is 18 residues long. V lost 0 bases to trimming and J lost 0 bases; unmatched junction nucleotides: 10. CDR3 sequence: CSARDAGQGFVSNQPQHI. The CDR3 nucleotides are TGCAGTGCTAGAGACGCCGGACAGGGATTTGTTAGCAATCAGCCCCAGCATATT.

The V and J genes are TRBV11-2 and TRBJ2-3; TRBD2 is a possible D gene (6 bases). Germline V CDR1 and CDR2: SGHAT, FQNNGV. V was shortened by 5 bases and J by 5 bases, with 11 bases between the two germline ends. CDR3 size: 13 residues. The CDR3 nucleotides are TGTGCCAGCAGCAGACTAGAGCGAGATACGCAGTATTTT. Protein: CASSRLERDTQYF.

This clonotype was detected many times. This sequence joins TRBV27 and TRBJ2-7; 8 bases line up with TRBD1. The germline CDR1 and CDR2 sequences are MNHEY and SMNVEV (reference sequence). Trimming cost V 3 bases and J 3 bases; bases outside gene matches: 7. CDR3 length: 15 amino acids. The CDR3 sequence: CASSFLPGQDYEQYF. The CDR3 nucleotides are TGTGCCAGCAGTTTTTTGCCGGGACAGGACTACGAGCAGTACTTC.

This clonotype was observed many times. The chain joins TRBV27 to TRBJ2-7, with TRBD1 matching 7 bases. The CDR3 loop spans 14 amino acids. Germline values: CDR1 MNHEY, CDR2 SMNVEV (reference sequence). V was clipped by 4 bases and J by 6 bases; unmatched bases: 9. As DNA, the CDR3 is TGTGCCAGCAGTTACCTAGACAGGGTCGGCGAGCAGTACTTC. Translated, it gives CASSYLDRVGEQYF.

J is TRBJ2-1 and V is TRBV5-5; no definite D call. The CDR3 consists of 17 residues. The germline V gene encodes CDR1 SGHKS and CDR2 YYEKEE (reference sequence). V lost 0 bases, J lost 0 bases, and 13 bases lay in between. CDR3 bases: TGTGCCAGCAGCTTGGCCTGGTCCCATAGCTCCTACAATGAGCAGTTCTTC. Amino acid sequence: CASSLAWSHSSYNEQFF.

This clonotype has a count of ten or more. The J gene is TRBJ2-2, the V gene TRBV9; possibly TRBD2 for D (5 bases). The CDR3 has 16 amino acids. The germline V and J ends were trimmed by 3 bases and 5 bases, with 17 bases remaining between them. CDR1 SGDLS and CDR2 YYNGEE come from the germline V gene. The CDR3 DNA sequence: TGTGCCAGCAGCGCCGGTGGGCGCGGAGGTACCGGGGAGCTGTTTTTT. Its translation is CASSAGGRGGTGELFF.

The DNA for the CDR3 is TGTGCCAGCAGTCAAACTAGCGGGGTGAACGAGCAGTACTTC. It encodes CASSQTSGVNEQYF. V is TRBV6-2 or TRBV6-3 and J is TRBJ2-7, with 10 bases lining up with TRBD2. The ends lost 5 bases at V and 5 bases at J; junction bases unmatched: 6. The CDR3 has 14 residues. Germline V CDR1 and CDR2: MNHEY, SVGEGT.

This clonotype occurred many times. V is TRBV4-3 and J is TRBJ2-1, with TRBD2 matching 11 bases. The J segment lost 7 bases and the V segment lost 0 bases, leaving 5 bases of the junction unmatched. Germline CDR1 LGHNA, CDR2 YSLEER. This CDR3 is 16 amino acids long. The CDR3 sequence: CASSQDTSGSKNEQFF. The CDR3 DNA follows: TGCGCCAGCAGCCAAGATACTAGCGGGAGTAAGAATGAGCAGTTCTTC.

This clonotype was observed a few times. The V and J genes are TRBV12-3 or TRBV12-4 and TRBJ2-5; D may be TRBD1 or TRBD2 (6 bases each). V gave up 8 bases and J gave up 4 bases, with 26 bases separating them. This CDR3 region has 17 residues. The CDR3 is CASFSHWTAGPRETQYF. As DNA, the CDR3 is TGTGCCAGCTTTTCACATTGGACAGCGGGCCCCAGAGAGACCCAGTACTTC.

This clonotype was seen more than once but under ten times. The chain carries TRBV5-1 and TRBJ2-4, with D perhaps assigned TRBD1 or TRBD2 (5 bases each). The CDR3 spans 13 residues. Trimming removed 4 bases from V and 7 bases from J, with 12 bases in between. Looked up from germline, CDR1 is SGHRS and CDR2 is YFSETQ. The CDR3 loop is CASSGTTGNIQYF. Here the CDR3 DNA reads TGCGCCAGCAGCGGGACGACGGGGAACATTCAGTACTTC.

Ten or more counts support this clonotype. This chain joins TRBV28 and TRBJ1-5, with 11 bases fitting TRBD1. After removal of 4 bases from V and 0 bases from J, the junction contained 2 bases not matched to a gene. The CDR3 totals 16 residues. CDR1 is MDHEN, CDR2 SYDVKM, per germline. In DNA, the CDR3 is TGTGCCAGCAGTTGGGGACAGGGGGTTAGCAATCAGCCCCAGCATTTT. This translates into CASSWGQGVSNQPQHF.

This clonotype has at least ten counts. This chain connects TRBV6-1 to TRBJ2-7; D might be TRBD1 (6 bases). Trimming removed 6 bases at V and 2 bases at J, with 11 bases between. The CDR3 spans 13 residues. Germline lookup yields CDR1 MNHNS and CDR2 SASEGT. CDR3 sequence (DNA): TGTGCCAGCAGGACGACAGGCGCCTACGAGCAGTACTTC. This translates into CASRTTGAYEQYF.

This chain links TRBV6-2 or TRBV6-3 with TRBJ2-1; D remains unclear. The germline V gene has CDR1 MNHEY and CDR2 SVGEGT. V was clipped by 3 bases and J by 6 bases, with 12 bases between them. The CDR3 runs 14 residues. CDR3 nucleotide sequence: TGTGCCAGCAGTTATCTGGTAGTAGCCAATGAGCAGTTCTTC. Translation: CASSYLVVANEQFF.

The table lists this clonotype with many counts. The V gene is TRBV9, the J gene TRBJ2-1; the match to TRBD2 covers 9 bases. The CDR3 consists of 17 residues. The germline gives CDR1 SGDLS, CDR2 YYNGEE. The ends lost 1 base at V and 0 bases at J; junction bases unmatched: 5. As DNA, the CDR3 is TGTGCCAGCAGCGTACGCGAGACTAGCGGCTCCTACAATGAGCAGTTCTTC. It is translated as CASSVRETSGSYNEQFF.

The rearrangement uses TRBV5-6 and TRBJ1-1; tentative D call: TRBD1 (6 bases). V was trimmed by 4 bases and J by 4 bases, leaving 20 bases between them. Germline values: CDR1 SGHDT, CDR2 YYEEEE. There are 16 residues in the CDR3. In nucleotides, the CDR3 is TGTGCCAGCAGCGATCGGACAGAGCTCTTTCGCACTGAAGCTTTCTTT. As protein: CASSDRTELFRTEAFF.

This chain joins TRBV7-2 and TRBJ2-3; D might be TRBD1 or TRBD2, each matching 8 bases. Trimming removed 5 bases from V and 4 bases from J, with 22 bases in between. This CDR3 spans 17 amino acids. Germline CDR1 reads SGHTA; CDR2 reads FQGNSA. The chain's CDR3 is CASSQGAGGLRADTQYF. CDR3 DNA: TGTGCCAGCAGCCAGGGGGCGGGAGGATTGCGCGCAGATACGCAGTATTTT.

This clonotype was counted ten times or more. The chain uses TRBV10-3 and TRBJ2-1, with 12 bases matching TRBD2. The length of the CDR3 is 15 residues. V dropped 7 bases and J dropped 5; count of bases not matched to a gene: 6. CDR1 is ENHRY and CDR2 is SYGVKD in the germline V gene. DNA for the CDR3: TGTGCCATCAATAGAGGACTAGCGGGAAACAATGAGCAGTTCTTC. Translation gives CAINRGLAGNNEQFF.

In its sample, this clonotype was seen many times. This chain uses TRBV5-1 with TRBJ2-2, with D possibly being TRBD2 (5 bases). CDR1 is SGHRS and CDR2 is YFSETQ in the germline V gene. The germline V and J ends were trimmed by 9 bases and 4 bases, with 22 bases remaining between them. CDR3 size: 16 residues. CDR3 region: CATGLDPSRGTGELFF. The CDR3 nucleotides are TGCGCCACCGGACTCGACCCCTCGCGAGGCACCGGGGAGCTGTTTTTT.

This clonotype was observed a few times. The chain links TRBV20-1 to TRBJ2-1; 12 bases match TRBD2. Germline V gene data show CDR1 as DFQATT and CDR2 as SNEGSKA (reference sequence). This CDR3 region has 15 residues. The V and J ends lost 6 bases and 7 bases, in that order; junction bases with no gene match: 10. The CDR3 DNA reads TGCAGTGCCGCTCGACTAGCGGGAGAGGTGAATGAGCAGTTCTTC. This translates into CSAARLAGEVNEQFF.

This chain joins TRBV29-1 and TRBJ2-3; TRBD2 matches 14 bases. This CDR3 is 20 amino acids long. The germline V gene has CDR1 SQVTM and CDR2 ANQGSEA. J gave up 2 bases and V 0 bases, and 13 bases lay outside the gene matches. In DNA, the CDR3 is TGCAGCGTTGAAGATGCCGGGACTAGCGGGAGTAGGGCCTCCACAGATACGCAGTATTTT. Translation: CSVEDAGTSGSRASTDTQYF.

V gene TRBV30 combines with J gene TRBJ2-5; D is possibly TRBD1 (5 bases). This CDR3 contains 13 residues. CDR1 is GTSNPN and CDR2 is SVGIG in the germline V gene (reference sequence). The ends were cut back, 4 bases at V and 1 base at J, with 10 bases in the middle. In DNA, the CDR3 is TGTGCCTGGAACAGGCAGCGCCAAGAGACCCAGTACTTC. Residues: CAWNRQRQETQYF. Full variable domain (outside the CDR3, taken from reference TRBV30 and TRBJ2-5): SQTIHQWPATLVQPVGSPLSLECTVEGTSNPNLYWYRQAAGRGLQLLFYSVGIGQISSEVPQNLSASRPQDRQFILSSKKLLLSDSGFYLCAWNRQRQETQYFGPGTRLLVL.

This clonotype has just a few counts. The genes are TRBV20-1 and TRBJ2-3, with unresolved D. Trimming removed 0 bases at V and 1 base at J, with 8 bases between. The CDR3 sequence is 14 residues long. CDR1 and CDR2 (germline): DFQATT, SNEGSKA (reference sequence). CDR3 DNA sequence: TGCAGTGCTAGAGATCAGTCGGGCACAGATACGCAGTATTTT. Translating gives CSARDQSGTDTQYF.

This clonotype was recorded many times. The chain carries TRBV10-3 and TRBJ2-1; TRBD2 is a possible D gene (7 bases). CDR1 and CDR2 from the germline V gene are ENHRY and SYGVKD. The CDR3 is made up of 14 amino acids. The germline V and J ends were trimmed by 7 bases and 9 bases, with 19 bases remaining between them. The DNA for the CDR3 is TGTGCCATCACCCAGAACGAGGGGGAGGGTGAGCAGTTCTTC. Its translation is CAITQNEGEGEQFF.

The rearrangement joins TRBV30 to TRBJ2-5, with D possibly TRBD2 on 6 matching bases. The V gene's germline CDR1 is GTSNPN and CDR2 SVGIG (reference sequence). Trimming removed 4 bases from V and 3 bases from J, with 9 bases in between. This CDR3 contains 12 residues. CDR3 residues: CAWTIAEETQYF. CDR3 coding DNA: TGTGCCTGGACTATAGCGGAAGAGACCCAGTACTTC.

Here the CDR3 DNA reads TGTGCCAGCAAGATAGGGACAGGCCAGCAGCCCCAGCATTTT. Amino acid sequence: CASKIGTGQQPQHF. The chain recombines TRBV2 with TRBJ1-5, with TRBD1 identical over 8 bases. Germline CDR1 SNHLY, CDR2 FYNNEI. V lost 7 bases, J lost 7 bases, and 9 bases stayed unmatched. The CDR3 contains 14 residues.

The chain links TRBV2 to TRBJ2-3, with 13 nucleotides matching TRBD2. The CDR3 contains 14 residues. With V trimmed by 8 bases and J by 1 base, 0 bases remained unmatched. Germline lookup yields CDR1 SNHLY and CDR2 FYNNEI. CDR3 sequence reads: CASGLAGGTDTQYF. As DNA, the CDR3 is TGTGCCAGCGGACTAGCGGGAGGCACAGATACGCAGTATTTT.